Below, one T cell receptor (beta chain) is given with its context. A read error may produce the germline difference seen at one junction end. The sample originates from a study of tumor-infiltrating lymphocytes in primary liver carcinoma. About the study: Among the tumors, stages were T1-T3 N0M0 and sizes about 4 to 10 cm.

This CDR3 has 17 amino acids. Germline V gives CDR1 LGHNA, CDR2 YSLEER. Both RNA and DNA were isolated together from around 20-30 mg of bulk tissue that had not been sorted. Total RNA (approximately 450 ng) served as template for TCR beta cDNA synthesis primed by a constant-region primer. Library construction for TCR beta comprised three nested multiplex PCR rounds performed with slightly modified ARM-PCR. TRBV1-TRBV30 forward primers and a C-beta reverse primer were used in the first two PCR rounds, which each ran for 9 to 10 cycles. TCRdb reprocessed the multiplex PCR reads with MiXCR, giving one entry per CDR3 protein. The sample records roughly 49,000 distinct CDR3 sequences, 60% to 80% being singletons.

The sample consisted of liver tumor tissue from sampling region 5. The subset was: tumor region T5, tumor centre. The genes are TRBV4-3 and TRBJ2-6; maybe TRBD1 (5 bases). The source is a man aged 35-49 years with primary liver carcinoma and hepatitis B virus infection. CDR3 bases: TGCGCCAGCAGCCAAGTTGGGTTCCGCCCTGGGGCCAACATCCTGACTTTC. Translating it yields CASSQVGFRPGANILTF.